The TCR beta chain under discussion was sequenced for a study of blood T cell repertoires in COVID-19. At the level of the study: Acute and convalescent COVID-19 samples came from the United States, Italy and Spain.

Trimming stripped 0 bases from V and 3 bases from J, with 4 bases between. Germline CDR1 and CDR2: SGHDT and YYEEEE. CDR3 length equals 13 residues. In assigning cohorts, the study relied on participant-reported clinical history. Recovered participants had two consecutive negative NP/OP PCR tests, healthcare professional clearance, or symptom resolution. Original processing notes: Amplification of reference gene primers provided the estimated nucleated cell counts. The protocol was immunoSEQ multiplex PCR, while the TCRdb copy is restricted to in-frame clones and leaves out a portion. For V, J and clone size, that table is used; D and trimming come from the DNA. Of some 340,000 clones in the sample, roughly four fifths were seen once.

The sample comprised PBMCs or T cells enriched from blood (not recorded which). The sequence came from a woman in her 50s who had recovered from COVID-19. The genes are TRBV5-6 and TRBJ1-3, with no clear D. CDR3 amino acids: CASSLDNGNTIYF. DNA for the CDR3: TGTGCCAGCAGCTTGGACAATGGAAACACCATATATTTT.